This T cell receptor (beta chain) was documented in a study of blood T cell repertoires in COVID-19. Looking at the study overall: Specimens from acute and convalescent COVID-19 originated in the United States, Italy and Spain. From T cells, B-cell-depleted T cells, or PBMCs came the material, which was cDNA or gDNA.

CDR1 is SNHLY and CDR2 is FYNNEI in the germline V gene. The CDR3 length is 15 residues. The J segment lost 1 base and the V segment lost 5 bases, leaving 3 bases of the junction unmatched. Only in-frame clones appear in the TCRdb table, and some are missing; sequencing was by immunoSEQ multiplex PCR. This sample carries approximately 150,000 clones, 80% to 85% of them seen once, and the ten largest clones take 11%. This rearrangement joins TRBV2 to TRBJ1-5; 9 bases map to TRBD1. This receptor was obtained from a man aged 65 to 85 with active or convalescent COVID-19. Sequencing was carried out using peripheral blood. CDR3 in amino acids: CASSPGQGSNQPQHF. CDR3 nucleotides: TGTGCCAGCAGTCCCGGACAGGGGAGCAATCAGCCCCAGCATTTT.